These 21 T cell receptor beta chains came from one sample sequenced in a study. Amplification of TRBV12-4/TRBJ1-2 clonotypes used adaptor-ligated barcode primers. TCRdb reanalysed the multiplex PCR reads using MiXCR and keeps one entry per CDR3 protein. The sample has 2,900 or so distinct CDR3 sequences, approximately 4.6% seen once. Source material: naive CD4+ T cells sorted from blood. As for subset: naive CD4+ T cells, CD4+CD45RA+CD25-. These receptors originate from a female donor with breast cancer.

This clonotype rates as medium-sized. The V and J genes are TRBV12-3 or TRBV12-4 and TRBJ1-2; possible D gene TRBD1, 6 bases. The CDR3 is 12 amino acids. V shed 5 bases and J shed 5 bases, with 9 bases lying between them. For the CDR3, the DNA is TGTGCCAGCAGTACCACAGGGTATGGCTACACCTTC. It is translated as CASSTTGYGYTF.

This clonotype was observed at least ten times. V usage is TRBV12-3 or TRBV12-4 and J usage is TRBJ1-2; the D gene is possibly TRBD1 (5 bases). V was clipped by 7 bases and J by 7 bases, with 25 bases between them. The CDR3 extends over 16 amino acids. The CDR3 bases are TGTGCCAGCACCCCGCTCGCGAGGACACCCTCAGGTGGCTACACCTTC. It is translated as CASTPLARTPSGGYTF.

In its sample, this clonotype ranks as medium-sized. This chain connects TRBV12-3 or TRBV12-4 to TRBJ1-2; D not resolved. V was cut by 8 bases and J by 4 bases, with 14 bases left in between. The length of the CDR3 is 13 residues. This chain's CDR3 is CASAQRAGYGYTF. CDR3 coding DNA: TGTGCCAGCGCCCAAAGAGCGGGCTATGGCTACACCTTC.

This clonotype is medium-sized in the sample. This chain uses TRBV12-3 or TRBV12-4 with TRBJ1-2; 9 nucleotides agree with TRBD1. The CDR3 consists of 15 residues. Trimming cost V 6 bases and J 4 bases; bases outside gene matches: 9. The CDR3 DNA reads as TGTGCCAGCAGCCGGTGGACAGGGGACCTCTATGGCTACACCTTC. Encoded protein: CASSRWTGDLYGYTF.

This clonotype is termed medium-sized (0.01 to 0.1%). The V gene is TRBV12-3 or TRBV12-4, the J gene TRBJ1-2; D gene uncertain. The CDR3 loop spans 14 amino acids. Trimming removed 6 bases from V and 5 bases from J, with 16 bases in between. The CDR3 region is CASSQSGVGYGYTF. The CDR3 DNA sequence: TGTGCCAGCAGCCAGAGTGGGGTCGGTTATGGCTACACCTTC.

This clonotype is labeled medium-sized. The chain links TRBV12-3 or TRBV12-4 to TRBJ1-2; D is uncertain. V lost 2 bases, J lost 7 bases, and 5 bases lay in between. CDR3 length equals 11 residues. The CDR3 region has the DNA TGTGCCAGCAGTTTATCCGCTGGCTACACCTTC. Translating it yields CASSLSAGYTF.

By share of the sample, this clonotype is medium-sized (0.01 to 0.1%). The rearrangement joins TRBV12-3 or TRBV12-4 to TRBJ1-2, with a tentative D call TRBD1 (5 bases). The V gene lost 2 bases and the J gene lost 8 bases, with 9 bases spanning the gap. The CDR3 extends over 12 amino acids. CDR3 sequence reads: CASSLQGRGYTF. The DNA for the CDR3 is TGTGCCAGCAGTTTACAGGGACGCGGCTACACCTTC.

This clonotype is medium-sized in the sample. The gene calls are TRBV12-3 or TRBV12-4 and TRBJ1-2, with 7 bases aligning to TRBD1. Trimming at V came to 3 bases and at J to 3 bases, leaving 4 bases not matched to a gene. The CDR3 has 14 amino acids. CDR3 DNA: TGTGCCAGCAGTTTGGGACAGAAAGACTATGGCTACACCTTC. Protein sequence: CASSLGQKDYGYTF.

This clonotype showed up many times. The chain joins TRBV12-3 or TRBV12-4 to TRBJ1-2; 10 bases fit TRBD1. CDR3 length: 15 amino acids. The J segment lost 6 bases and the V segment lost 5 bases, leaving 9 bases of the junction unmatched. The CDR3 DNA follows: TGTGCCAGCAGTGTCACCGGGACAGGGGAACATGGCTACACCTTC. This encodes CASSVTGTGEHGYTF.

This clonotype is deemed medium-sized. CDR3 loop: CASSFGTTGYTF. The CDR3 DNA is TGTGCCAGCAGTTTCGGCACCACCGGCTACACCTTC. The V and J genes are TRBV12-3 or TRBV12-4 and TRBJ1-2; D ambiguous. The CDR3 has 12 amino acids. Between the trimmed V and J ends, which lost 3 bases and 8 bases, there was a span of 10 bases.

Only one count was recorded for this clonotype. The rearrangement uses TRBV12-3 or TRBV12-4 and TRBJ1-2, with a weak D call TRBD1 (5 bases). V lost 6 bases and J 4 bases, leaving 12 bases between the germline ends. The CDR3 runs 13 residues. For the CDR3, the DNA is TGTGCCAGCAGCACGGGACCAAGCTATGGCTACACCTTC. Its protein is CASSTGPSYGYTF.

Judged by abundance, this clonotype is medium-sized. The rearrangement uses TRBV12-3 or TRBV12-4 and TRBJ1-2, with unresolved D. This CDR3 has 13 residues. The V and J ends lost 6 bases and 2 bases respectively, with 10 bases between them. This CDR3 reads CASSSGRNYGYTF. The CDR3 DNA sequence: TGTGCCAGCAGCTCTGGACGGAACTATGGCTACACCTTC.

In this sample, this clonotype is medium-sized. The gene calls are TRBV12-3 or TRBV12-4 and TRBJ1-2; D uncertain. The CDR3 loop spans 12 amino acids. Deletions cut 0 bases from V and 8 bases from J, with 7 bases between. The CDR3 reads CASSLAGYGYTF. The CDR3 DNA reads as TGTGCCAGCAGTTTAGCAGGGTACGGCTACACCTTC.

This clonotype is medium-sized (0.01 to 0.1%) in the sample. The J gene is TRBJ1-2, the V gene TRBV12-3 or TRBV12-4; no reliable D call. CDR3 size: 13 residues. V dropped 3 bases and J dropped 2 bases, with 7 bases sitting between them. The CDR3 spells CASSFESNYGYTF. Here the CDR3 DNA reads TGTGCCAGCAGTTTTGAAAGCAACTATGGCTACACCTTC.

This clonotype is labeled medium-sized. The chain is built from TRBV12-3 or TRBV12-4 and TRBJ1-2, with 8 nucleotides matching TRBD1. The V gene end was trimmed by 5 bases and the J gene end by 4 bases; junction bases not matched to a gene: 9. This CDR3 contains 15 residues. In nucleotides, the CDR3 is TGTGCCAGCAGTCCCCGGACAGGGTTGGGCTATGGCTACACCTTC. Amino acids: CASSPRTGLGYGYTF.

By sample fraction, this clonotype is medium-sized. This sequence joins TRBV12-3 or TRBV12-4 and TRBJ1-2, with D uncertain. The CDR3 has 14 amino acids. V was clipped by 3 bases and J by 0 bases, with 8 bases between them. DNA for the CDR3: TGTGCCAGCAGTTTCGGGCAGTCTAACTATGGCTACACCTTC. Residues: CASSFGQSNYGYTF.

This clonotype is labeled as large. DNA for the CDR3: TGTGCCAGCAGTTTCAACTATGGCTACACCTTC. Amino acids: CASSFNYGYTF. This chain links TRBV12-3 or TRBV12-4 with TRBJ1-2; D uncertain. This CDR3 spans 11 amino acids. The germline V and J ends were trimmed by 3 bases and 2 bases, with 1 base remaining between them.

Sample share makes this clonotype medium-sized. The genes are TRBV12-3 or TRBV12-4 and TRBJ1-2, with TRBD1 matching over 8 bases. V lost 3 bases and J lost 3; bases outside the gene matches: 6. This CDR3 has 15 amino acids. This chain's CDR3 is CASSFGQGGDYGYTF. The CDR3 bases are TGTGCCAGCAGTTTTGGACAGGGTGGGGACTATGGCTACACCTTC.

In this sample, this clonotype is medium-sized. The chain combines TRBV12-3 or TRBV12-4 with TRBJ1-2; the D gene is possibly TRBD1 (6 bases). This CDR3 contains 13 residues. Trimming took off 2 bases at V and 4 bases at J, with 8 bases between the two ends. CDR3 nucleotide sequence: TGTGCCAGCAGTTTACAGGGGCTCTATGGCTACACCTTC. Amino acid sequence: CASSLQGLYGYTF.

This clonotype is termed medium-sized. The chain employs TRBV12-3 or TRBV12-4 and TRBJ1-2, with D tentatively TRBD1 (6 bases). The CDR3 is 14 amino acids. The V end lost 4 bases, the J end lost 3 bases, and 12 bases lay between the germline ends. CDR3 amino acids: CASSSTGQHYGYTF. CDR3 bases: TGTGCCAGCAGTTCGACAGGACAGCACTATGGCTACACCTTC.

By proportion, this clonotype is medium-sized. This chain uses TRBV12-3 or TRBV12-4 with TRBJ1-2; D remains ambiguous. The V end was cut by 3 bases, the J end by 6 bases, with 11 bases between. The CDR3 is made up of 13 amino acids. In nucleotides, the CDR3 is TGTGCCAGCAGTTTGAACAACGGCCATGGCTACACCTTC. Its translation is CASSLNNGHGYTF.